Presented here are 17 T cell receptor beta chains from one specimen sequenced in a study of blood T cells in healthy people across ages. The use of a sample-barcoded 5' primer and a J-beta primer mix characterized a second PCR of 7 to 11 cycles. TCRdb re-analysed the 5' RACE reads in MiXCR, keeping a single row per CDR3 protein. This table has about 800,000 distinct CDR3 sequences, around 25% appearing once. In addition, the sample was reused for a study of T cells of mothers and their children.

The sequenced material came from blood. These receptors were taken from a boy aged 5-17 years in good health.

The chain couples TRBV7-2 to TRBJ1-6; maybe TRBD1 (6 bases). Germline values: CDR1 SGHTA, CDR2 FQGNSA. The CDR3 is made up of 14 amino acids. Trimming pared 5 bases from V and 4 bases from J, leaving 9 bases between. CDR3 bases: TGTGCCAGCAGCATCGGACAGTATAATTCACCCCTCCACTTT. Amino acids: CASSIGQYNSPLHF.

This clonotype was seen more than once but under ten times. The gene calls are TRBV6-6 and TRBJ1-1; a possible D gene is TRBD1 (6 bases). Germline V gene lookup returns CDR1 MNHNY and CDR2 SVGAGI (reference sequence). The CDR3 sequence is 13 residues long. V was pared by 4 bases and J by 5 bases, with 11 bases between. CDR3 nucleotides: TGTGCCAGCAGTTTCAGGGGAGCGACTGAAGCTTTCTTT. This translates into CASSFRGATEAFF.

This clonotype was observed a few times. The gene calls are TRBV10-3 and TRBJ2-1, with a weak D call TRBD2 (6 bases). This CDR3 comprises 13 residues. Germline assignment: CDR1 ENHRY and CDR2 SYGVKD. Trimming cost V 2 bases and J 9 bases, with 11 bases left between them. This chain's CDR3 is CAISERASAEQFF. CDR3 DNA sequence: TGTGCCATCAGTGAGCGGGCTAGCGCTGAGCAGTTCTTC.

This clonotype was recorded a few times. This chain links TRBV7-9 with TRBJ2-7; TRBD2 is a possible D gene (5 bases). V lost 5 bases, J lost 0 bases, and 14 bases lay in between. Germline V gene data show CDR1 as SEHNR and CDR2 as FQNEAQ (reference sequence). This CDR3 is built from 15 residues. CDR3 DNA sequence: TGTGCCAGCAGCGCCTCTCTCCGGGACTCCTACGAGCAGTACTTC. Translated, it gives CASSASLRDSYEQYF.

V gene TRBV5-1 combines with J gene TRBJ1-2; D call uncertain. Germline V lookup: CDR1 SGHRS, CDR2 YFSETQ. Trimming shortened V by 6 bases and J by 3 bases, and 12 bases separated the two germline ends. This CDR3 has 13 residues. The CDR3 spells CASNRGGDYGYTF. The CDR3 DNA reads TGCGCCAGCAACCGAGGAGGCGACTATGGCTACACCTTC.

In its sample, this clonotype was seen a few times. J is TRBJ1-2 and V is TRBV29-1; TRBD1 aligns across 11 bases. Looked up from germline, CDR1 is SQVTM and CDR2 is ANQGSEA. Trimming removed 7 bases from V and 4 bases from J; junction bases left unmatched: 5. This CDR3 region has 13 residues. CDR3 DNA: TGCAGCGCTGCGGGGACAGGGGGCTATGGCTACACCTTC. Its protein is CSAAGTGGYGYTF.

This clonotype has more than one count but fewer than ten. V is TRBV27 and J is TRBJ2-5; 7 bases are a match to TRBD1. The last part of the DNA fits TRBJ2-7 better; the J call may be wrong. Germline values: CDR1 MNHEY, CDR2 SMNVEV (reference sequence). The CDR3 loop spans 13 amino acids. The CDR3 sequence is CASTGQASPEQYF. As DNA, the CDR3 is TGTGCCAGCACAGGACAGGCCTCGCCCGAGCAGTACTTC.

This clonotype was counted between two and nine times. The chain joins TRBV3-1 to TRBJ2-5, with TRBD2 matching over 10 bases. V shed 0 bases and J 4 bases; nucleotides not matched to a gene: 8. This CDR3 is built from 17 residues. Germline CDR1 reads LGHDT; CDR2 reads YNNKEL (reference sequence). CDR3: CASSQDSVLAGVETQYF. Written as DNA, the CDR3 is TGTGCCAGCAGCCAAGATTCGGTGCTAGCGGGAGTAGAGACCCAGTACTTC.

CDR3 sequence reads: CASARERGRSDTQYF. CDR3 coding DNA: TGTGCCAGTGCGAGGGAGCGGGGGAGGTCAGATACGCAGTATTTT. The genes are TRBV6-6 and TRBJ2-3; the match to TRBD2 covers 8 bases. CDR3 length: 15 residues. Losses at the gene ends were 9 bases for V and 4 bases for J; bases not matched to a gene: 12. CDR1 and CDR2 (germline): MNHNY, SVGAGI (reference sequence).

This clonotype turned up a few times. The V and J genes are TRBV10-3 and TRBJ2-7, with TRBD1 matching 7 bases. The V gene's germline CDR1 is ENHRY and CDR2 SYGVKD. V was pared by 0 bases and J by 9 bases, with 14 bases of the junction left unmatched. The CDR3 sequence is 16 residues long. For the CDR3, the DNA is TGTGCCATCAGTGAGTCGAAGATCAGGGGGTCGAACGGGCAGTACTTC. It yields the protein CAISESKIRGSNGQYF.

This clonotype has just a few counts. One end of the junction fails to match germline, which may point to a read error. The rearrangement joins TRBV7-9 to TRBJ1-4; TRBD1 matches 10 bases. The germline V gene encodes CDR1 SEHNR and CDR2 FQNEAQ (reference sequence). The CDR3 loop spans 14 amino acids. DNA for the CDR3: TGTGCAAGCAACGCGGGGACAGGGGACGAAAAACTGTTTTTT. It is translated as CASNAGTGDEKLFF.

This clonotype was recorded a few times. The rearrangement joins TRBV7-3 to TRBJ1-2, with no clear D. This CDR3 region has 13 residues. Trimming took off 5 bases at V and 4 bases at J, with 11 bases between the two ends. Per germline, CDR1 SGHTA and CDR2 FQGTGA. CDR3 DNA sequence: TGTGCCAGCAGCCCTGGCCCCGGCTATGGCTACACCTTC. It specifies CASSPGPGYGYTF.

This clonotype was counted only a few times. The chain recombines TRBV20-1 with TRBJ2-1; 8 bases match TRBD2. V lost 4 bases and J lost 1; bases outside the gene matches: 9. The CDR3 has 16 residues. In germline, CDR1 is DFQATT, CDR2 SNEGSKA (reference sequence). The CDR3 is CSANPLAGKSYNEQFF. CDR3 nucleotides: TGCAGTGCTAACCCTTTAGCGGGAAAGTCCTACAATGAGCAGTTCTTC.

The rearrangement joins TRBV12-3 or TRBV12-4 to TRBJ2-2; tentatively, D is TRBD2 (7 bases). The V and J ends lost 2 bases and 1 base respectively, with 17 bases between them. The CDR3 totals 18 residues. The CDR3 spells CASSLSLGGGQNTGELFF. Here the CDR3 DNA reads TGTGCCAGCAGTTTATCACTTGGGGGGGGCCAGAACACCGGGGAGCTGTTTTTT.

V and J are TRBV29-1 and TRBJ2-7; no clear D gene. The CDR3 runs to 15 residues. V was trimmed by 4 bases and J by 4 bases, leaving 20 bases between them. The germline V gene has CDR1 SQVTM and CDR2 ANQGSEA. In DNA form, the CDR3 reads TGCAGCGTTGGAGAAGGACGGACGAAAAATTACGAGCAGTACTTC. Translated, it gives CSVGEGRTKNYEQYF.

The gene calls are TRBV4-3 and TRBJ1-1; perhaps TRBD1 as D (6 bases). CDR1 is LGHNA and CDR2 is YSLEER in the germline V gene. CDR3 length: 16 residues. V lost 2 bases and J lost 0, with 13 bases in between. CDR3 DNA: TGCGCCAGCAGCCAAATTTACAGGGAGGTGAACACTGAAGCTTTCTTT. Amino acids: CASSQIYREVNTEAFF.

This clonotype was recorded a few times. A read error may produce the germline difference seen at one junction end. This rearrangement joins TRBV5-1 to TRBJ1-1; no firm D call. CDR1 and CDR2 (germline): SGHRS, YFSETQ. The CDR3 is made up of 13 amino acids. The DNA of the CDR3 is TGCGCCAGCAACTTGTATCAGAACACTGAAGCTTTCTTT. Protein: CASNLYQNTEAFF.